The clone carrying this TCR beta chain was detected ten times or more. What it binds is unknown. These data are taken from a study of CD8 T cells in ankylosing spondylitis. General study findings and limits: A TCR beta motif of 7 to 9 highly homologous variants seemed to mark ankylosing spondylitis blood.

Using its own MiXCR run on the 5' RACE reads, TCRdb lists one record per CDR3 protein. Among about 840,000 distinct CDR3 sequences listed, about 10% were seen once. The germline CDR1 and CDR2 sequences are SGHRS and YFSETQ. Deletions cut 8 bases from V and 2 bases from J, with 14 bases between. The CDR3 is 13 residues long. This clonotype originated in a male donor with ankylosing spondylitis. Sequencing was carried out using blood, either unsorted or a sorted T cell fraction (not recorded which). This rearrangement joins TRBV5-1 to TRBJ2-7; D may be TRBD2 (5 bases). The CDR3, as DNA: TGCGCCAGAGAGACTACAACCCCCTACGAGCAGTACTTC. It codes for CARETTTPYEQYF.